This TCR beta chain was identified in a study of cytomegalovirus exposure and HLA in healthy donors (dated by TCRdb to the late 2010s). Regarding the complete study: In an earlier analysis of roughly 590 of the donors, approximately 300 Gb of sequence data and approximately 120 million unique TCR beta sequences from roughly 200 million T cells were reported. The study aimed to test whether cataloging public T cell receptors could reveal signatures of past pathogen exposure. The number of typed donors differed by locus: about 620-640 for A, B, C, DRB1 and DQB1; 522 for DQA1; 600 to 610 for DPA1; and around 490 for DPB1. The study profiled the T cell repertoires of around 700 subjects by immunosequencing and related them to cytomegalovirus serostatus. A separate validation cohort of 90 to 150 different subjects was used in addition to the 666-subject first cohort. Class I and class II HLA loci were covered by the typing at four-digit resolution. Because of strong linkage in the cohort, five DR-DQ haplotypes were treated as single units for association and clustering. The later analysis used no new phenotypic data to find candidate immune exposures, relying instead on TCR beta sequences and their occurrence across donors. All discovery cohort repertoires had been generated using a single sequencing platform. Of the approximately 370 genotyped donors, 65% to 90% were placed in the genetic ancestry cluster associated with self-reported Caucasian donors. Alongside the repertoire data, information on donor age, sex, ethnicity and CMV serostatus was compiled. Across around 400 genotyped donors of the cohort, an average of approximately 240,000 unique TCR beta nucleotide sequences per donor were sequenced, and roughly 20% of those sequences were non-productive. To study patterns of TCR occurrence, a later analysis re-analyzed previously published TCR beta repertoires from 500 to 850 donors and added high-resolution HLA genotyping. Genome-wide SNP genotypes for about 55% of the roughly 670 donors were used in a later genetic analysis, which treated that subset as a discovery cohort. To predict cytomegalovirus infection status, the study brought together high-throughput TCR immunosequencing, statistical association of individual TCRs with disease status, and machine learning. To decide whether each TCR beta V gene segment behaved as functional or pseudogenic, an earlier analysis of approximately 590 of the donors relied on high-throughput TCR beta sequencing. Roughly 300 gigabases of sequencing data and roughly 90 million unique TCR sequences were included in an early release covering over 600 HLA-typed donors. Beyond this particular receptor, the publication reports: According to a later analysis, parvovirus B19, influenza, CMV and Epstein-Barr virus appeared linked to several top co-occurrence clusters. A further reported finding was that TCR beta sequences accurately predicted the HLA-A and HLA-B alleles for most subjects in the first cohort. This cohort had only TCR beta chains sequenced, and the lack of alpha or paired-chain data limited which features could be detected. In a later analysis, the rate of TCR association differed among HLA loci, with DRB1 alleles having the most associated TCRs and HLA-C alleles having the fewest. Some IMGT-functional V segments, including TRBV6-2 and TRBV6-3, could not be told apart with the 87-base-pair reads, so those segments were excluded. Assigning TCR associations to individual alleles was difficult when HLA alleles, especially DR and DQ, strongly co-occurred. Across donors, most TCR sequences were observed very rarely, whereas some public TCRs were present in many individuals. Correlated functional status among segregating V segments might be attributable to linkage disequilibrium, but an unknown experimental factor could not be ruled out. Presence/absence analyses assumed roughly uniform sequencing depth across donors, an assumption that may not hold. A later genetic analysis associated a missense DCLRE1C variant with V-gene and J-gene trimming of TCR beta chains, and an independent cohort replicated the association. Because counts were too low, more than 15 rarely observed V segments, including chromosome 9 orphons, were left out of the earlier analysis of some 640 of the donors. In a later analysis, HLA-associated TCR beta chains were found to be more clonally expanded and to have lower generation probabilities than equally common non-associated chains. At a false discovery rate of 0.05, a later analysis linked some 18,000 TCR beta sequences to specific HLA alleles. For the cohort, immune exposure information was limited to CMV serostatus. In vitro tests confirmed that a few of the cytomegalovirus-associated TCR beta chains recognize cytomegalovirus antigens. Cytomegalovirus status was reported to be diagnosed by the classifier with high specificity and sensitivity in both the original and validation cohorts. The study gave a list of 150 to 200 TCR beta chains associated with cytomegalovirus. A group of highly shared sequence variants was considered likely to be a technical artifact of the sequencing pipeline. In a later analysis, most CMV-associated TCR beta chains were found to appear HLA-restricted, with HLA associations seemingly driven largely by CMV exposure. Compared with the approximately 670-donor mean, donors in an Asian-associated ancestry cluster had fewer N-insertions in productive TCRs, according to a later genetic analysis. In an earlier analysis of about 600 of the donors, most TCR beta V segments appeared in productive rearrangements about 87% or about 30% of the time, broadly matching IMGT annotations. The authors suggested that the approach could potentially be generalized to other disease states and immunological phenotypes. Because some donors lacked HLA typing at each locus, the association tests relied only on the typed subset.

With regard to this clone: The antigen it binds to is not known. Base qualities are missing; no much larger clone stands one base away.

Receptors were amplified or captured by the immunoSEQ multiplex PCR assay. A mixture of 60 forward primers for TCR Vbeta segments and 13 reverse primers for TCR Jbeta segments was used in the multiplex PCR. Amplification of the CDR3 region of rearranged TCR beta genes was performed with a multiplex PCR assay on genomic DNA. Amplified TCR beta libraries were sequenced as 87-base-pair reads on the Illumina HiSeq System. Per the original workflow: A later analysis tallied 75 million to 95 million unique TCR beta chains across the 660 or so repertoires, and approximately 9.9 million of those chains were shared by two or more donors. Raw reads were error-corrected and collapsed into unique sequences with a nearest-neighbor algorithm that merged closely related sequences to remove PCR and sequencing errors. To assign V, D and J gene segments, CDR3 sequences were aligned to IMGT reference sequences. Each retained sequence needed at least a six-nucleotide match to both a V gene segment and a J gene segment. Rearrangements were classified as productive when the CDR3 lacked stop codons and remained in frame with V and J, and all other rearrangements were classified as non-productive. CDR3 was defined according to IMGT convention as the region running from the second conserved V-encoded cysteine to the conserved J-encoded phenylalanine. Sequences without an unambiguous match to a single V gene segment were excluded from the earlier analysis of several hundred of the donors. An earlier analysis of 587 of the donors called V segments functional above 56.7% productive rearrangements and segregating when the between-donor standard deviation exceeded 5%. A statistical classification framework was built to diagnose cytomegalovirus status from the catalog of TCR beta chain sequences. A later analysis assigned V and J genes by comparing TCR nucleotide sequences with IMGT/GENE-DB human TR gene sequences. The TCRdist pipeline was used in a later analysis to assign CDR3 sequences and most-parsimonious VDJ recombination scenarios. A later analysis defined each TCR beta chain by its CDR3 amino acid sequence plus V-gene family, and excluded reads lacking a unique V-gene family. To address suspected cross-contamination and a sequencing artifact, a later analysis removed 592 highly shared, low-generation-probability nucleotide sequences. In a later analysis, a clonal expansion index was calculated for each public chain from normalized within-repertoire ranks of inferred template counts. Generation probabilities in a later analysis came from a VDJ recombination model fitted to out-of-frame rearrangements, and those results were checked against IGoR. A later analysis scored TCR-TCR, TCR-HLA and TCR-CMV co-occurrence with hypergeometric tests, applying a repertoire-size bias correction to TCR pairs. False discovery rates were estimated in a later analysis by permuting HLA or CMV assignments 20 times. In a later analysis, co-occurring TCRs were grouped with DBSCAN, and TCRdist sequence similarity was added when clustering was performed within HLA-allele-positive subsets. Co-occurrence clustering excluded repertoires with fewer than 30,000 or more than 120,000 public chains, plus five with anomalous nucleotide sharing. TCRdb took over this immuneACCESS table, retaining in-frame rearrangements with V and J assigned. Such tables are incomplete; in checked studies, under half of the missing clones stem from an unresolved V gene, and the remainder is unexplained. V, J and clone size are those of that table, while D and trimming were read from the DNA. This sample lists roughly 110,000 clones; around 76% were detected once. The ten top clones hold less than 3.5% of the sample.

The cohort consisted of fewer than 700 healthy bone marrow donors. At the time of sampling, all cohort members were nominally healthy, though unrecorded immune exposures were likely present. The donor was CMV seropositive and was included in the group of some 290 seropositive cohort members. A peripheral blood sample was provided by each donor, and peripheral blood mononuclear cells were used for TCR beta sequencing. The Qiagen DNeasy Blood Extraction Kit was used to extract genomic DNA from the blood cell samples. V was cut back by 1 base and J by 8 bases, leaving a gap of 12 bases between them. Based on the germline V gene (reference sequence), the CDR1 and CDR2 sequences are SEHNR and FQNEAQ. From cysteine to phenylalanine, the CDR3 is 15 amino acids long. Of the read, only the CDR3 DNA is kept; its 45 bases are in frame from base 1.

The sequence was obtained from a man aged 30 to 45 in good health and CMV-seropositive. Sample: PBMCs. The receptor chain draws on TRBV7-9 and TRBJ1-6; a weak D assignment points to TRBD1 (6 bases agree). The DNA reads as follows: TGTGCCAGCAGCTTAGACCGGGACACTTATTCACCCCTCCACTTT. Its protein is CASSLDRDTYSPLHF.